This T cell receptor (beta chain) was sequenced during a study of T cells in Graves' hyperthyroidism and ophthalmopathy. Background on the study: The authors collected peripheral blood at initial diagnosis, before any treatment. Broader study findings: The blood repertoire included most of the expanded thyroid clonotypes above 0.001.

Amplification targeted TCR beta CDR3 regions from RNA transcripts. TCR CDR3 regions were first amplified by RT-PCR with HTBI primers. TCRdb re-analysed the multiplex PCR reads in MiXCR, keeping a single row per CDR3 protein. The sample consists of about 350,000 distinct CDR3 sequences, approximately 15% of them appearing once. Only a few counts were recorded for this clonotype. Its antigen remains unidentified. Sequencing used blood. This TCR was recovered from a woman aged 30 to 39 with Graves' hyperthyroidism.

CDR3 nucleotides: TGCAGTGTCGCTGGACCGAACACTGAAGCTTTCTTT. Its protein is CSVAGPNTEAFF. The genes are TRBV20-1 and TRBJ1-1, with D hard to call. CDR1 DFQATT and CDR2 SNEGSKA come from the germline V gene (reference sequence). V dropped 7 bases and J dropped 1 base, with 10 bases sitting between them. This CDR3 comprises 12 residues.